Listed below are T cell receptor beta chains from one sample, sequenced in a study of blood T cell repertoires in COVID-19. The method was immunoSEQ multiplex PCR; TCRdb's version includes in-frame clones alone and lacks a portion of them. The sample has 130,000 to 150,000 clones, roughly 80% seen once. Source material: PBMCs or T cells enriched from blood (not recorded which). The origin of the receptors is a man aged 50 to 59 who had recovered from COVID-19. CDR3s include the opening cysteine and the closing phenylalanine or tryptophan. A D gene is named only where the DNA matches it firmly. Clone size is not always given. Where it is, it says once, few, many or a class for expanded clones.

d_gene	v_gene	len	abundance	j_gene	CDR3nt	CDR3aa
NA	TRBV19	13	NA	TRBJ2-3	TGTGCCAGTAGTCTACTCGACACAGATACGCAGTATTTT	CASSLLDTDTQYF
NA	TRBV3-1/TRBV3-2	15	NA	TRBJ2-7	TGTGCCAGCAGCCAAGACCAGGGTGTCGCCTACGAGCAGTACTTC	CASSQDQGVAYEQYF
NA	TRBV19	14	NA	TRBJ2-3	TGTGCCAGTACCCTGACAGTACTCACAGATACGCAGTATTTT	CASTLTVLTDTQYF
TRBD1	TRBV11-2	13	NA	TRBJ1-2	TGTGCCAGCAGCCCTAGGGGGCGTAGCGGCTACACCTTC	CASSPRGRSGYTF
NA	TRBV28	14	NA	TRBJ1-1	TGTGCCAGCAGTCTAATTGGGGGGGCAACTGAAGCTTTCTTT	CASSLIGGATEAFF
NA	TRBV4-3	14	once	TRBJ1-2	TGCGCCAGCAGCCACCCGGACATCGCCAATGGCTACACCTTC	CASSHPDIANGYTF
NA	TRBV4-3	20	NA	TRBJ2-6	TGCGCCAGCAGCCAAGTCTCCCTACGGGGAAGTGGCTCTGGGGCCAACGTCCTGACTTTC	CASSQVSLRGSGSGANVLTF
NA	TRBV19	13	NA	TRBJ2-2	TGTGCCAGTAGTATCACCCGGTCCGGTGAGCTGTTTTTT	CASSITRSGELFF
TRBD1	TRBV4-1	16	NA	TRBJ2-5	TGCGCCAGCAGGCAAATCGGGACAGCAGTCCAAGAGACCCAGTACTTC	CASRQIGTAVQETQYF
NA	TRBV9	15	NA	TRBJ2-4	TGTGCCAGCAGCTCGACCCCAGCGGCCAAAAACATTCAGTACTTC	CASSSTPAAKNIQYF
NA	TRBV28	15	NA	TRBJ2-7	TGTGCCAGCAGTTTAGAGGGCGGCGCCTCCTACGAGCAGTACTTC	CASSLEGGASYEQYF
NA	TRBV25-1	13	NA	TRBJ2-7	TGTGCCAGCAGTGGGAGGGGCCACTACGAGCAGTACTTC	CASSGRGHYEQYF
NA	TRBV7-2	14	NA	TRBJ1-5	TGTGCCAGCAGCTTGAACAGGGCCCATCAGCCCCAGCATTTT	CASSLNRAHQPQHF
NA	TRBV19	15	NA	TRBJ1-5	TGTGCCAGTACCGGGAGGGTCTATAGCAATCAGCCCCAGCATTTT	CASTGRVYSNQPQHF
NA	TRBV11-2	15	NA	TRBJ1-2	TGTGCCAGCAGCTTAGGGTTGGACAGAAACTATGGCTACACCTTC	CASSLGLDRNYGYTF
NA	TRBV12-5	14	NA	TRBJ2-5	TGTGCTAGTGGTTTAGCAGCGGGTGGAGAGACCCAGTACTTC	CASGLAAGGETQYF
NA	TRBV20-1	14	NA	TRBJ1-5	TGCAGTGCTAGTGCGGACAGTGACTATCAGCCCCAGCATTTT	CSASADSDYQPQHF
NA	TRBV30	12	NA	TRBJ2-7	TGTGCCTGGAGTGTAGGGGTCGTCGAGCAGTACTTC	CAWSVGVVEQYF
NA	TRBV7-2	13	NA	TRBJ1-2	TGTGCCAGCAGCTTAGTACAGGGCGGAGGCTACACCTTC	CASSLVQGGGYTF
NA	TRBV14	15	NA	TRBJ2-7	TGTGCCAGCAGCCAAGAACGGGAGATTCGCCACGAGCAGTACTTC	CASSQEREIRHEQYF
NA	TRBV27	18	NA	TRBJ2-1	TGTGCCAGCAGTCACTCAATACCGGGACACGGATTCTACAATGAGCAGTTCTTC	CASSHSIPGHGFYNEQFF
NA	TRBV14	17	NA	TRBJ1-6	TGTGCCAGCAGCTTTTACGCCGTGAGCTCCTATAATTCACCCCTCCACTTT	CASSFYAVSSYNSPLHF
TRBD1	TRBV28	16	NA	TRBJ2-2	TGTGCCAGCAGAAGGGACAGGGGGATGAACACCGGGGAGCTGTTTTTT	CASRRDRGMNTGELFF
NA	TRBV29-1	15	NA	TRBJ2-6	TGCAGCGTCCTGGACACCAACTCTGGGGCCAACGTCCTGACTTTC	CSVLDTNSGANVLTF
NA	TRBV5-1	13	NA	TRBJ2-2	TGCGCCAGCCGGGACACCGACACCGGGGAGCTGTTTTTT	CASRDTDTGELFF
NA	TRBV2	14	NA	TRBJ1-1	TGTGCCAGCAGTGAAGACGGAGGGAACACTGAAGCTTTCTTT	CASSEDGGNTEAFF
TRBD2	TRBV7-8	15	NA	TRBJ2-5	TGTGCCAGCAGCTTAAAGCGGGGGGTATCAGAGACCCAGTACTTC	CASSLKRGVSETQYF
NA	TRBV11-2	15	NA	TRBJ1-2	TGTGCCAGCAGCTCCGCGGGGGGGCATAACTATGGCTACACCTTC	CASSSAGGHNYGYTF
NA	TRBV5-4	15	NA	TRBJ2-7	TGTGCCAGCAGCAGACGACAGCCTAGCTCCTACGAGCAGTACTTC	CASSRRQPSSYEQYF
NA	TRBV15	14	few	TRBJ2-5	TGTGCCACCAGCAGACAGGGGTCAGGGGAGACCCAGTACTTC	CATSRQGSGETQYF
TRBD2	TRBV3-1/TRBV3-2	14	once	TRBJ2-5	TGTGCCAGCAAACGACTAGCGACACAAGAGACCCAGTACTTC	CASKRLATQETQYF
TRBD1	TRBV19	13	NA	TRBJ1-2	TGTGCCAGTAGTACGGGACAGGGAAGGGGCTACACCTTC	CASSTGQGRGYTF
NA	TRBV27	16	NA	TRBJ2-3	TGTGCCAGCAGTTTTGGCGGGGGCTTCCCCACAGATACGCAGTATTTT	CASSFGGGFPTDTQYF
NA	TRBV9	15	NA	TRBJ2-1	TGTGCCAGCAGCGCCGGCTGGGGGCGGTACAATGAGCAGTTCTTC	CASSAGWGRYNEQFF
TRBD2	TRBV7-9	16	NA	TRBJ2-2	TGTGCCAGCAGCTTAACTAGCGGGGTAAACACCGGGGAGCTGTTTTTT	CASSLTSGVNTGELFF
TRBD1	TRBV13	20	NA	TRBJ2-4	TGTGCCAGCAGCTATCCTTTCCGGGACAGGGGGCATGGGGCCAAAAACATTCAGTACTTC	CASSYPFRDRGHGAKNIQYF
TRBD2	TRBV28	16	NA	TRBJ2-7	TGTGCCAGCAGGAAAAAGACTAGCGGGGTATCCTACGAGCAGTACTTC	CASRKKTSGVSYEQYF